Detailed here is one TCR beta chain. As yet, its antigen is unknown. The sample carries other DNA sequences with the same CDR3. These data originate in a study of cytomegalovirus exposure and HLA in healthy donors. Study observations and caveats: Fewer N-insertions than the roughly 600-donor mean were reportedly shown by an Asian-associated ancestry cluster in a later analysis. Sequencing likely caused a cluster of highly shared sequence variants. The study put 150 to 200 TCR beta chains on its list as cytomegalovirus-associated.

The PCR made use of 60 Vbeta and 13 Jbeta primers. In the original analysis: In a later analysis, the count reached 80 million or so unique TCR beta chains, with about 9.9 million shared. The repertoire was sequenced with immunoSEQ multiplex PCR; TCRdb's copy has only in-frame clones and lacks some. The D gene and trimming were derived from the DNA, and the V and J assignments and clone size from that table. Here the sample spans 150,000 to 200,000 clones, 76% being singletons. The CDR3 consists of 13 residues. Looked up from germline, CDR1 is SGHNT and CDR2 is YYREEE (reference sequence). V dropped 2 bases and J dropped 5; count of bases not matched to a gene: 0.

Material: PBMCs. The origin of this receptor is a female donor in good health and CMV-seronegative. The chain couples TRBV5-4 to TRBJ2-3; 9 nucleotides agree with TRBD2. The CDR3 region has the DNA TGTGCCAGCAGCTTAGCGGGGGGAGATACGCAGTATTTT. Its translation is CASSLAGGDTQYF. The entire variable domain, with the rest obtained from reference TRBV5-4 and TRBJ2-3, is as follows: ETGVTQSPTHLIKTRGQQVTLRCSSQSGHNTVSWYQQALGQGPQFIFQYYREEENGRGNFPPRFSGLQFPNYSSELNVNALELDDSALYLCASSLAGGDTQYFGPGTRLTVL.